This TCR beta chain derives from a study of cytomegalovirus exposure and HLA in healthy donors (dated by TCRdb to 2016 to 2017). Regarding the study in general: An earlier analysis of a few hundred of the donors reported approximately 300 Gb of sequence data and around 120 million unique TCR beta sequences obtained from about 200 million T cells. Approximately 300 gigabases of sequencing data and approximately 92 million unique TCR sequences made up an early release that covered approximately 650 HLA-typed donors. Of the roughly 400 genotyped donors, approximately 83% fell in the genetic ancestry cluster associated with self-reported Caucasian donors. The aim of the study was to test whether cataloging public T cell receptors could identify signatures of past pathogen exposure. The study profiled the T cell repertoires of 666 subjects by immunosequencing and related them to cytomegalovirus serostatus. Along with the approximately 700-subject first cohort, a separate validation cohort of over 90 different subjects was used. To predict cytomegalovirus infection status, the study combined high-throughput TCR immunosequencing, statistical association of individual TCRs with disease status, and machine learning. To study patterns of TCR occurrence, a later analysis re-analyzed previously published TCR beta repertoires from around 670 donors and added high-resolution HLA genotyping. Rather than drawing on any new phenotypic data, the later analysis identified candidate immune exposures from TCR beta sequences and the way those sequences occurred across donors. To decide whether each TCR beta V gene segment behaved as functional or pseudogenic, an earlier analysis of fewer than 750 of the donors relied on high-throughput TCR beta sequencing. Donor age, sex, ethnicity and CMV serostatus were compiled together with the repertoire data. In a later genetic analysis, genome-wide SNP genotypes for about three fifths of the roughly 670 donors were used, and that subset was treated as a discovery cohort. Every discovery cohort repertoire had been produced on one sequencing platform. HLA typing covered class I and class II loci at four-digit resolution. The number of typed donors differed by locus: roughly 629-630 for A, B, C, DRB1 and DQB1; 500 to 550 for DQA1; 606 for DPA1; and about 470 for DPB1. Because of strong linkage in the cohort, five DR-DQ haplotypes were treated as single units for association and clustering. On average, over 200,000 unique TCR beta nucleotide sequences were sequenced per donor among 398 genotyped donors of the cohort, with about 17% of those sequences being non-productive. Study-level results and caveats: Correlated functional status among segregating V segments might be attributable to linkage disequilibrium, but an unknown experimental factor could not be ruled out. According to a later genetic analysis, donors in an Asian-associated ancestry cluster had fewer N-insertions in productive TCRs than the roughly 700-donor mean. In this cohort, only TCR beta chains were sequenced, and detectable features were limited by the absence of alpha or paired-chain data. Some IMGT-functional V segments, including TRBV6-2 and TRBV6-3, could not be distinguished by the 87-base-pair reads and were therefore excluded. Most TCR sequences were observed very rarely across donors, whereas some public TCRs were present in many individuals. In an earlier analysis of 587 of the donors, most TCR beta V segments were observed in productive rearrangements about 90% or about 30% of the time, broadly matching IMGT annotations. The classifier was reported to diagnose cytomegalovirus status with high specificity and sensitivity in both the original cohort and the validation cohort. In a later analysis, the rate of TCR association differed among HLA loci, with DRB1 alleles having the most associated TCRs and HLA-C alleles having the fewest. Sequencing depth was assumed to be roughly uniform across donors in the presence/absence analyses, though that assumption may not hold. Several of the top co-occurrence clusters appeared to be linked to parvovirus B19, influenza, CMV and Epstein-Barr virus, according to a later analysis. The study listed 164 TCR beta chains as associated with cytomegalovirus. When HLA alleles, especially DR and DQ, strongly co-occurred, TCR associations were difficult to assign to individual alleles. Because some donors lacked HLA typing at each locus, the association tests relied only on the typed subset. In vitro tests confirmed that a few of the cytomegalovirus-associated TCR beta chains recognize cytomegalovirus antigens. In a later genetic analysis, a missense DCLRE1C variant was associated with V-gene and J-gene trimming of TCR beta chains, and the association was replicated in an independent cohort. According to a later analysis, most CMV-associated TCR beta chains appeared to be HLA-restricted, and the HLA associations seemed to be driven largely by CMV exposure. CMV serostatus was the only immune exposure information available for the cohort. Because counts were too low, about 18 rarely observed V segments, including chromosome 9 orphons, were excluded from the earlier analysis of fewer than 650 of the donors. At a false discovery rate of 0.05, a later analysis linked 16,951 TCR beta sequences to specific HLA alleles. A further reported finding was that TCR beta sequences accurately predicted the HLA-A and HLA-B alleles for most subjects in the first cohort. A later analysis found that HLA-associated TCR beta chains were more clonally expanded and had lower generation probabilities than equally common non-associated chains. A cluster of highly shared sequence variants was judged likely to represent a technical artifact of the sequencing pipeline. The authors suggested that the approach could potentially be generalized to other disease states and immunological phenotypes.

CDR1 and CDR2 are read off the germline V gene as SGHRS and YFSETQ. Trimming takes 1 base from V and 0 bases from J, and the germline ends sit 8 bases apart. Spanning cysteine to phenylalanine, the CDR3 consists of 15 amino acids. Solely the CDR3 DNA is kept, with 45 bases framed from the first base. The library was built by means of the immunoSEQ multiplex PCR assay. For the multiplex PCR, a mixture combining 60 forward primers for TCR Vbeta segments and 13 reverse primers for TCR Jbeta segments was used. Amplification of the CDR3 region of rearranged TCR beta genes was performed with a multiplex PCR assay on genomic DNA. The amplified TCR beta libraries were sequenced on the Illumina HiSeq System as 87-base-pair reads. Per the original workflow: Across the 670 or so repertoires, a later analysis counted some 80 million unique TCR beta chains, 8.5 million to 12 million of which were shared by at least two donors. Raw reads were error-corrected and collapsed into unique sequences by a nearest-neighbor algorithm in which closely related sequences were merged to remove PCR and sequencing errors. Alignment of CDR3 sequences to IMGT reference sequences was used to assign V, D and J gene segments. Each retained sequence needed at least a six-nucleotide match to both a V gene segment and a J gene segment. Rearrangements were called productive when the CDR3 lacked stop codons and stayed in frame with V and J; all others were non-productive. CDR3 was defined by IMGT convention, running from the second conserved V-encoded cysteine to the conserved J-encoded phenylalanine. Sequences without an unambiguous match to a single V gene segment were excluded from the earlier analysis of several hundred of the donors. An earlier analysis of roughly 590 of the donors called V segments functional above 56.7% productive rearrangements and segregating when the between-donor standard deviation exceeded 5%. To diagnose cytomegalovirus status from the catalog of TCR beta chain sequences, a statistical classification framework was built. V and J gene assignment, in a later analysis, came from comparing TCR nucleotide sequences with IMGT/GENE-DB human TR gene sequences. The TCRdist pipeline was used in a later analysis to assign CDR3 sequences and most-parsimonious VDJ recombination scenarios. In a later analysis, every TCR beta chain was defined by the combination of its CDR3 amino acid sequence and its V-gene family, and reads without a unique V-gene family were dropped. To address suspected cross-contamination and a sequencing artifact, a later analysis removed a few hundred highly shared, low-generation-probability nucleotide sequences. A later analysis calculated a clonal expansion index for each public chain from normalized within-repertoire ranks of inferred template counts. Generation probabilities in a later analysis came from a VDJ recombination model fitted to out-of-frame rearrangements, and those results were checked against IGoR. In a later analysis, hypergeometric tests were used to score TCR-TCR, TCR-HLA and TCR-CMV co-occurrence, with a repertoire-size bias correction applied to TCR pairs. To estimate false discovery rates, a later analysis permuted the HLA or CMV assignments 20 times. In a later analysis, co-occurring TCRs were grouped with DBSCAN, and TCRdist sequence similarity was added when clustering was performed within HLA-allele-positive subsets. For co-occurrence clustering, repertoires with fewer than 30,000 or more than 120,000 public chains were excluded, along with roughly 5 repertoires with anomalous nucleotide sharing. TCRdb's version of the immuneACCESS table is confined to in-frame rearrangements and falls short of the full clone set. An unresolved V gene accounts for under half of the shortfall where checked; the remainder is of unknown origin. That table supplies the V and J calls and clone size; D and trimming were determined from the DNA. This sample has approximately 200,000 clones in its table, and roughly 80% of those were observed once. 0.22% of the sample belongs to the ten largest clones.

The cohort was made up of 666 healthy bone marrow donors. All cohort members were sampled while nominally healthy, although unrecorded immune exposures were likely present. The donor tested CMV seronegative and was one of the 352 seronegative cohort members. Each donor provided a peripheral blood sample, and peripheral blood mononuclear cells were used for TCR beta sequencing. The Qiagen DNeasy Blood Extraction Kit was used to extract genomic DNA from the blood cell samples. Remarks on this clone: Its cognate antigen has yet to be identified. No much larger clone is present one base from it, and per-base qualities are unavailable.

The sequenced sample was PBMCs. The receptor comes from a girl aged 2-9 years in good health and CMV-seronegative. The chain couples TRBV5-1 to TRBJ1-5, with no reliable assignment of the D segment. CDR3 protein: CASSLLGDSNQPQHF. The sequence in DNA is TGCGCCAGCAGCTTGTTGGGAGATAGCAATCAGCCCCAGCATTTT. The full variable domain, with segments outside the CDR3 supplied by the reference TRBV5-1 and TRBJ1-5 proteins, appears as KAGVTQTPRYLIKTRGQQVTLSCSPISGHRSVSWYQQTPGQGLQFLFEYFSETQRNKGNFPGRFSGRQFSNSRSEMNVSTLELGDSALYLCASSLLGDSNQPQHFGDGTRLSIL.